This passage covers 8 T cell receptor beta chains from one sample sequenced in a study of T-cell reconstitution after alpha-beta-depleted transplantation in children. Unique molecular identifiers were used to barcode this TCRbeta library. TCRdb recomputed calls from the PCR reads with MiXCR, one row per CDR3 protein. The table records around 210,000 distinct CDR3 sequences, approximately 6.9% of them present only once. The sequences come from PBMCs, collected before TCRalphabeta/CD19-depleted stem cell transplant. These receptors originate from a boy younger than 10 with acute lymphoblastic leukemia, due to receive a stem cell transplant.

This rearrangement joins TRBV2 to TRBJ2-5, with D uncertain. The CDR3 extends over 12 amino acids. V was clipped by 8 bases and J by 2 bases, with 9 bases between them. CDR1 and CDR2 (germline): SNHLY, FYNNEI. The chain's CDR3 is CASRLRQETQYF. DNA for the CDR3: TGTGCCAGCCGCCTACGACAAGAGACCCAGTACTTC.

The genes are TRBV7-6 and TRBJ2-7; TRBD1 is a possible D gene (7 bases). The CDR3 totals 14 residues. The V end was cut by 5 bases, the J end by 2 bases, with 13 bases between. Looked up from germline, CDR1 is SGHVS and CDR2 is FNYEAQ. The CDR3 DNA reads TGTGCCAGCAGCCGCGGGACAGCTACCTACGAGCAGTACTTC. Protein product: CASSRGTATYEQYF.

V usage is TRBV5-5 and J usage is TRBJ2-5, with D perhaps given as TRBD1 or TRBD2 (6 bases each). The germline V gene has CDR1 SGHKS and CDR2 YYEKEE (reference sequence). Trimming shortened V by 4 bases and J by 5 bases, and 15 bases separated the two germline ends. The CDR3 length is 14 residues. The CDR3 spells CASSPQGRGETQYF. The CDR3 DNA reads TGTGCCAGCAGCCCACAGGGCCGGGGGGAGACCCAGTACTTC.

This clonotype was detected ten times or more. The CDR3 DNA reads as TGTGCCAGCAGCTCCGGGACAGGGAACACTGAAGCTTTCTTT. The encoded protein is CASSSGTGNTEAFF. The rearrangement uses TRBV7-3 and TRBJ1-1, with 8 bases lining up with TRBD1. V lost 4 bases to trimming and J lost 1 base; unmatched junction nucleotides: 2. The germline V gene has CDR1 SGHTA and CDR2 FQGTGA. The CDR3 has 14 residues.

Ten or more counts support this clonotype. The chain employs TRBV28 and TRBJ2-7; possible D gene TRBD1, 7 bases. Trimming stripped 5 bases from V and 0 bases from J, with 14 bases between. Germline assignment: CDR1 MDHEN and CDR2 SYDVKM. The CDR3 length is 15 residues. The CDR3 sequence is CASSTSRGVSYEQYF. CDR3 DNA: TGTGCCAGCAGTACTTCCAGGGGGGTCTCCTACGAGCAGTACTTC.

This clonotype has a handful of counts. CDR3 sequence: CASSAGWGSHSYEQYF. Written as DNA, the CDR3 is TGTGCCAGCAGCGCCGGCTGGGGGTCCCACTCCTACGAGCAGTACTTC. The genes are TRBV9 and TRBJ2-7; D tentatively reads TRBD1 or TRBD2 (5 bases each). From germline, CDR1 is SGDLS and CDR2 YYNGEE. Deletions cut 3 bases from V and 0 bases from J, with 16 bases between. There are 16 residues in the CDR3.

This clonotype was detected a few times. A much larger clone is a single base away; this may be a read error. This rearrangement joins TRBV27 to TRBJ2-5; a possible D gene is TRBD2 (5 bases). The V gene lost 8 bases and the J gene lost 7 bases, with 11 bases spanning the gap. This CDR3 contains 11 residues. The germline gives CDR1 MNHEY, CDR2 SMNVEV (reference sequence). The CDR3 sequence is CASGYRGTQYF. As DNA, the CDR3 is TGTGCCAGCGGCTATCGGGGGACCCAGTACTTC.

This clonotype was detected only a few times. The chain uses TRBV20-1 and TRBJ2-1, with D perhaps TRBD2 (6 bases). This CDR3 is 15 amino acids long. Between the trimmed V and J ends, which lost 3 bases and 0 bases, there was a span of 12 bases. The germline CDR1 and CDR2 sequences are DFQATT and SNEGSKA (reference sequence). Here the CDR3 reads CSASWVAVSYNEQFF. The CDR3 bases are TGCAGTGCTAGTTGGGTAGCGGTCTCCTACAATGAGCAGTTCTTC.